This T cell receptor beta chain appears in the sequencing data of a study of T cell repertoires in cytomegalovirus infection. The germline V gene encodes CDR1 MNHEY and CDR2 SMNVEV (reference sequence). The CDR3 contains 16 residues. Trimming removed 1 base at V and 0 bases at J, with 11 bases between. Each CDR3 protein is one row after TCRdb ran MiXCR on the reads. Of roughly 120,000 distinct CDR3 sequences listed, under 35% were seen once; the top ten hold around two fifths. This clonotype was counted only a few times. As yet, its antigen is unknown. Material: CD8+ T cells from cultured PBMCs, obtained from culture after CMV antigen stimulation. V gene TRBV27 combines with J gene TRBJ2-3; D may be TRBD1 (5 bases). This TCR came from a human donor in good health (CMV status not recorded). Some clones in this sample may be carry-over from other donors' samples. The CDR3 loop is CASSLYPQGSTDTQYF. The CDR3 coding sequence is TGTGCCAGCAGTTTATACCCCCAGGGCAGCACAGATACGCAGTATTTT.